A selection of T cell receptor beta chains follows, all from one sample in a study of T cell responses to AZD1222 COVID-19 vaccine. Using immunoSEQ multiplex PCR, the repertoire was profiled, and TCRdb retains in-frame clones only, with some absent. Of 110,000 or so clones in the sample, 70% to 90% are singletons; the top ten hold about 6.5%. The sample consisted of peripheral blood, taken 28 days after the second AZD1222 dose. The source of these receptors is an adult who received the AZD1222 COVID-19 vaccine. Each CDR3 is given with its conserved first and last residue. D genes are given only for firm matches. Clone sizes are given selectively: once, few, many, or a class where the clone is expanded.

j_call	v_call	d_call	clone_size	cdr3_nt	cdr3_aa
TRBJ2-1	TRBV7-3	NA	NA	TGTGCCAGCCTTCCTGCCGGGGCGGATGAGCAGTTCTTC	CASLPAGADEQFF
TRBJ1-2	TRBV27	NA	few	TGTGCCAGCAGTCCACGGACACCACAATCCTATGGCTACACCTTC	CASSPRTPQSYGYTF
TRBJ1-5	TRBV6-1	NA	NA	TGTGCCAGCAGTGAAGGACGGCACCAACCCCAGCATTTT	CASSEGRHQPQHF
TRBJ2-7	TRBV10-3	TRBD2	NA	TGTGCCATCAGTGATTTAGCGGGGCAGTACGAGCAGTACTTC	CAISDLAGQYEQYF
TRBJ1-2	TRBV28	NA	NA	TGTGCCAGCAGGGGGGGTGGGGCCTATGGCTACACCTTC	CASRGGGAYGYTF
TRBJ1-1	TRBV7-2	NA	NA	TGTGCCAGCAGCCTGAGACACGGGACAACGAACACTGAAGCTTTCTTT	CASSLRHGTTNTEAFF
TRBJ2-1	TRBV10-3	TRBD1	NA	TGTGCCGGGAGTATAGGGCAGGGGGCAGGTGAGCAGTTCTTC	CAGSIGQGAGEQFF
TRBJ2-1	TRBV27	TRBD1	NA	TGTGCCAGCAGTTTCCGGGACAGGGGAGGCAATGAGCAGTTCTTC	CASSFRDRGGNEQFF
TRBJ1-1	TRBV2	NA	NA	TGTGCCAGCAGTGGGGGGCAGGGAGGCACTGAAGCTTTCTTT	CASSGGQGGTEAFF
TRBJ1-5	TRBV7-9	TRBD1	NA	TGTGCCAGCAGCTCCGCCGGCAGGGGGTCAGCCCAGCATTTT	CASSSAGRGSAQHF
TRBJ1-4	TRBV4-1	TRBD1	NA	TGCGCCAGCAGCCTCGGGACAGGGCGATCAACTAATGAAAAACTGTTTTTT	CASSLGTGRSTNEKLFF
TRBJ2-7	TRBV6-1	TRBD1	NA	TGTGCCAGCAGTGAAGATTGGCGACAGGGCTACGAGCAGTACTTC	CASSEDWRQGYEQYF
TRBJ1-3	TRBV5-4	NA	NA	TGTGCCAGCAGCTTGGCCGGGACGGGAAGCTCTGGAAACACCATATATTTT	CASSLAGTGSSGNTIYF
TRBJ1-1	TRBV18	NA	NA	TGTGCCAGCTCGCGAGGGGGGATGAACACTGAAGCTTTCTTT	CASSRGGMNTEAFF
TRBJ1-2	TRBV7-2	NA	NA	TGTGCCAGCAGCTTAAATTTAGCCGGGGATGACTACACCTTC	CASSLNLAGDDYTF
TRBJ1-2	TRBV25-1	TRBD1	NA	TGTGCCAGCAGCTCGACAGGGGGCATGTTTTTTTATGGCTACACCTTC	CASSSTGGMFFYGYTF
TRBJ1-4	TRBV5-1	NA	NA	TGCGCCAGCAGCTTAGGACAGATTAATGAAAAACTGTTTTTT	CASSLGQINEKLFF
TRBJ2-3	TRBV19	TRBD2	few	TGTGCCAGTAGTAACGGGGGGGGCGTCGATACGCAGTATTTT	CASSNGGGVDTQYF
TRBJ2-4	TRBV7-2	TRBD1	NA	TGTGCCAGCAGCGTACGACAGGGCTTAGAGGACATTCAGTACTTC	CASSVRQGLEDIQYF
TRBJ2-2	TRBV15	NA	NA	TGTGCCACCAGCAGAAGGAGAGACACCGGGGAGCTGTTTTTT	CATSRRRDTGELFF